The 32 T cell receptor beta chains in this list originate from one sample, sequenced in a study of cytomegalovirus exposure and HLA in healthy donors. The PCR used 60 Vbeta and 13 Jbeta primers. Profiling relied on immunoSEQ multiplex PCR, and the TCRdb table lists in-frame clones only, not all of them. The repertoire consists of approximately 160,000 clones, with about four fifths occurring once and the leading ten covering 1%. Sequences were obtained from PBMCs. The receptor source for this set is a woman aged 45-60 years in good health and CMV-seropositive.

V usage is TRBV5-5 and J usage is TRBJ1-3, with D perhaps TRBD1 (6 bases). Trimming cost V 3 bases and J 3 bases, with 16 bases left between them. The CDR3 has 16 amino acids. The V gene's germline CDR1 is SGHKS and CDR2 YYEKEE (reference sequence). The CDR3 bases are TGTGCCAGCAGCTCTTCGGTGACAGGAGGTGGAAACACCATATATTTT. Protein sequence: CASSSSVTGGGNTIYF.

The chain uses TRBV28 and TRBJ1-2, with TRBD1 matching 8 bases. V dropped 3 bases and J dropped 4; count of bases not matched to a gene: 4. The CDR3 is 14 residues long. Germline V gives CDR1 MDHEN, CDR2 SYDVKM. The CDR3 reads CASSFRGRPYGYTF. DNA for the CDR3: TGTGCCAGCAGTTTCAGGGGGCGCCCCTATGGCTACACCTTC.

The CDR3 region is CASSSGLWETQYF. Here the CDR3 DNA reads TGTGCCAGCAGTTCGGGGTTATGGGAGACCCAGTACTTC. V usage is TRBV7-2 and J usage is TRBJ2-5, with D possibly being TRBD2 (5 bases). Between the trimmed V and J ends, which lost 6 bases and 5 bases, there was a span of 13 bases. This CDR3 contains 13 residues. Germline assignment: CDR1 SGHTA and CDR2 FQGNSA. The full variable domain, rest sourced from reference TRBV7-2 and TRBJ2-5, is GAGVSQSPSNKVTEKGKDVELRCDPISGHTALYWYRQSLGQGLEFLIYFQGNSAPDKSGLPSDRFSAERTGGSVSTLTIQRTQQEDSAVYLCASSSGLWETQYFGPGTRLLVL.

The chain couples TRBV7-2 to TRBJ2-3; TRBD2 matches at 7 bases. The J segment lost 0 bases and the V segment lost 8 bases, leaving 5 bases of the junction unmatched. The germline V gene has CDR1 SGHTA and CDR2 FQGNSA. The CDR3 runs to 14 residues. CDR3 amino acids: CASRLSGSTDTQYF. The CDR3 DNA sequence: TGTGCCAGCCGCCTTAGCGGGAGCACAGATACGCAGTATTTT.

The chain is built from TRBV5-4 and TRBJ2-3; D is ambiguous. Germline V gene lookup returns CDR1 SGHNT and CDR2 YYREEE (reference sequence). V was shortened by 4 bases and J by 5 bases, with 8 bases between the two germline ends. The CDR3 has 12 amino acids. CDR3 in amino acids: CASSRSGDTQYF. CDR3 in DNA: TGTGCCAGCAGCCGTTCAGGAGATACGCAGTATTTT.

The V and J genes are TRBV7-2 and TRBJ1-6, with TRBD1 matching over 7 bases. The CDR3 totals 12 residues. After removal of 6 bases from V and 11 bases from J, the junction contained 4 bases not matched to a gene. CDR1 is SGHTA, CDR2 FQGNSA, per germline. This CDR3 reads CASSWTGPPLHF. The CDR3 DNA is TGTGCCAGCAGTTGGACAGGCCCACCCCTCCACTTT.

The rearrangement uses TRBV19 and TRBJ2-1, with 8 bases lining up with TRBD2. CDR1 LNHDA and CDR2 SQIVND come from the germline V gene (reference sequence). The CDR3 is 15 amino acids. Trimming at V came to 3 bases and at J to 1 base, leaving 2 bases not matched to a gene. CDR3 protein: CASSMIAGSYNEQFF. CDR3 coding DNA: TGTGCCAGTAGTATGATAGCGGGATCCTACAATGAGCAGTTCTTC.

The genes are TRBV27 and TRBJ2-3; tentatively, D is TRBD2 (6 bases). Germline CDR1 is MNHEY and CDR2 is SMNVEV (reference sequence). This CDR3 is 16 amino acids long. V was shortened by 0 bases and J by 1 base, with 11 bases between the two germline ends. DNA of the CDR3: TGTGCCAGCAGTTTATCTGGGACTCTACGCACAGATACGCAGTATTTT. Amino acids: CASSLSGTLRTDTQYF.

The CDR3 DNA reads TGTGCCAGCAGAGGAACGAGAACAGGCAGGGGGGCCGGCAGGGAGACCCAGTACTTC. Its translation: CASRGTRTGRGAGRETQYF. J is TRBJ2-5 and V is TRBV7-9, with D possibly TRBD1 on 7 matching bases. The germline V gene encodes CDR1 SEHNR and CDR2 FQNEAQ (reference sequence). The CDR3 is 19 amino acids. V was clipped by 6 bases and J by 5 bases, with 31 bases between them.

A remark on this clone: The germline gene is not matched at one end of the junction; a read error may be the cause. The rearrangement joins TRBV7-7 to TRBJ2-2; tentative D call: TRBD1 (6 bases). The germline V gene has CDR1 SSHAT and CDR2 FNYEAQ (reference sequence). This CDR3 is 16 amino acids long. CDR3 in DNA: TGTGCTAGCAGCTTACAGGGCAACGCGAACACCGGGGAGCTGTTTTTT. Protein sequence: CASSLQGNANTGELFF.

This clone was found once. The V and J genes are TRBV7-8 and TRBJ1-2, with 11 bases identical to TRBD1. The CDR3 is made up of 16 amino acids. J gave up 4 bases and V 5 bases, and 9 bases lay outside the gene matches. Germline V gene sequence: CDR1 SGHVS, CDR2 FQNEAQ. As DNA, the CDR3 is TGTGCCAGCAGCCCCAGGACAGGGGGCGGTGGCTATGGCTACACCTTC. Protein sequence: CASSPRTGGGGYGYTF.

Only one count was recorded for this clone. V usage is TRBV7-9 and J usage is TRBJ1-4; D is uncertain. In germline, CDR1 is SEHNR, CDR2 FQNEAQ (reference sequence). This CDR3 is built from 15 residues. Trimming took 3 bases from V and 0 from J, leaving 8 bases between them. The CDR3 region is CASSLKQSTNEKLFF. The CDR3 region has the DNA TGTGCCAGCAGCTTGAAACAGTCAACTAATGAAAAACTGTTTTTT. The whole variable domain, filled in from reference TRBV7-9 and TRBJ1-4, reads DTGVSQNPRHKITKRGQNVTFRCDPISEHNRLYWYRQTLGQGPEFLTYFQNEAQLEKSRLLSDRFSAERPKGSFSTLEIQRTEQGDSAMYLCASSLKQSTNEKLFFGSGTQLSVL.

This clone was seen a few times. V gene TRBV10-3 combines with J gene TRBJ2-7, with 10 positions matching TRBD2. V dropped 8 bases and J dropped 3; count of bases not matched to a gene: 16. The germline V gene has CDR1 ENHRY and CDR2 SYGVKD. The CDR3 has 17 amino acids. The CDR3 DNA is TGTGCCATCGGGAAAGCGGGAGGGCCTCCCGGTAGCTACGAGCAGTACTTC. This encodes CAIGKAGGPPGSYEQYF.

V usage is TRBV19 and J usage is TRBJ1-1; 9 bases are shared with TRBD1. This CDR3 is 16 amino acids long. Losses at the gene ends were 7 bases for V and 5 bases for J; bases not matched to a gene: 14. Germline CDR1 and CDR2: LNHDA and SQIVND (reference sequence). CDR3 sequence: CASKRALQGAITEAFF. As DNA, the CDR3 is TGTGCCAGTAAGAGAGCCCTACAGGGGGCTATTACTGAAGCTTTCTTT.

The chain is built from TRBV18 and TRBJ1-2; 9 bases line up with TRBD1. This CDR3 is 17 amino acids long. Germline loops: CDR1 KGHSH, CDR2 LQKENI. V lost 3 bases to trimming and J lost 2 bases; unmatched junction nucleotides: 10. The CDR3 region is CASSPGQGSRMNYGYTF. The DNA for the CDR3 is TGTGCCAGCTCACCCGGACAGGGGTCAAGAATGAACTATGGCTACACCTTC. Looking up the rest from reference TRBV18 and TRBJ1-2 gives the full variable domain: NAGVMQNPRHLVRRRGQEARLRCSPMKGHSHVYWYRQLPEEGLKFMVYLQKENIIDESGMPKERFSAEFPKEGPSILRIQQVVRGDSAAYFCASSPGQGSRMNYGYTFGSGTRLTVV.

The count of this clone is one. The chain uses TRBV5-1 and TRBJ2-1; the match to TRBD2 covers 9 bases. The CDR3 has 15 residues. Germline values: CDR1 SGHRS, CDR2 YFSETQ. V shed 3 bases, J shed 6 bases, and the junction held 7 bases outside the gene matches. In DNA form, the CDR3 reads TGCGCCAGCAGCTCTATAGCGGGAGATCTCAATGAGCAGTTCTTC. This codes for CASSSIAGDLNEQFF. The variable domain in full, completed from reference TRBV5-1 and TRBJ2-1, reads KAGVTQTPRYLIKTRGQQVTLSCSPISGHRSVSWYQQTPGQGLQFLFEYFSETQRNKGNFPGRFSGRQFSNSRSEMNVSTLELGDSALYLCASSSIAGDLNEQFFGPGTRLTVL.

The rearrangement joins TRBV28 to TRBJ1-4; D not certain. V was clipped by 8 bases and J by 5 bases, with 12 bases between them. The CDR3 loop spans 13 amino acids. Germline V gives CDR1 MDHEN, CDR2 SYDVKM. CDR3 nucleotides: TGTGCCAGCGGAAGTGCAGCGAATGAAAAACTGTTTTTT. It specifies CASGSAANEKLFF.

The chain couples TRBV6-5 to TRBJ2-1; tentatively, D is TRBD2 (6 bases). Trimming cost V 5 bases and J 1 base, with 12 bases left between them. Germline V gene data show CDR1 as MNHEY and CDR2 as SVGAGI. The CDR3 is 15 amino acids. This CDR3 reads CASSRAGESYNEQFF. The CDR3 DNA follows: TGTGCCAGCAGTCGAGCGGGCGAATCCTACAATGAGCAGTTCTTC.

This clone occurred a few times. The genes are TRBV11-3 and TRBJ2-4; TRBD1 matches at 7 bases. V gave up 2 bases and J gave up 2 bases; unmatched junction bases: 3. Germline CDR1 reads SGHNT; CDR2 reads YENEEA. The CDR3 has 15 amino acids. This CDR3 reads CASSLRDRPKNIQYF. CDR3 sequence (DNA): TGTGCCAGCAGCTTAAGGGACAGACCCAAAAACATTCAGTACTTC. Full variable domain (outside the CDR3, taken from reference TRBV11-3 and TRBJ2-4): EAGVVQSPRYKIIEKKQPVAFWCNPISGHNTLYWYLQNLGQGPELLIRYENEEAVDDSQLPKDRFSAERLKGVDSTLKIQPAELGDSAVYLCASSLRDRPKNIQYFGAGTRLSVL.

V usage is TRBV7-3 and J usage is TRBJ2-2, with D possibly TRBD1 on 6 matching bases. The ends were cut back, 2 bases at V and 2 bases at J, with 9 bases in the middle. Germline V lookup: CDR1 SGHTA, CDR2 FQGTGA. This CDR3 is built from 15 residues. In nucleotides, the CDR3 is TGTGCCAGCAGCTTAGCAGGGGTAAACACCGGGGAGCTGTTTTTT. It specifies CASSLAGVNTGELFF.

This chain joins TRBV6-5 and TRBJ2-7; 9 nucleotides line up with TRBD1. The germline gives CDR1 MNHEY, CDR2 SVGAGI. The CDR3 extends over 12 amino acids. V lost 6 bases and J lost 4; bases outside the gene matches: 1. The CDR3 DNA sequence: TGTGCCAGCAGACAGGGGGCTTACGAGCAGTACTTC. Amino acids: CASRQGAYEQYF.

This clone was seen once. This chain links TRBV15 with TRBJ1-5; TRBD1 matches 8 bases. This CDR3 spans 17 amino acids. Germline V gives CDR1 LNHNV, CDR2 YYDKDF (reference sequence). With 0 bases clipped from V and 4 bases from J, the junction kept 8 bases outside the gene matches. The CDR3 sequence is CATSRDPSTGANQPQHF. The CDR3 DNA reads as TGTGCCACCAGCAGAGATCCTTCGACAGGGGCAAATCAGCCCCAGCATTTT.

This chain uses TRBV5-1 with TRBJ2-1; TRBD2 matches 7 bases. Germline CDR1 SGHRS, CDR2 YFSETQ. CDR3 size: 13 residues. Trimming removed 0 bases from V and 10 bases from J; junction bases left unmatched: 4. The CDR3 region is CASSLGASGEQFF. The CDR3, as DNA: TGCGCCAGCAGCTTGGGGGCTAGCGGCGAGCAGTTCTTC.

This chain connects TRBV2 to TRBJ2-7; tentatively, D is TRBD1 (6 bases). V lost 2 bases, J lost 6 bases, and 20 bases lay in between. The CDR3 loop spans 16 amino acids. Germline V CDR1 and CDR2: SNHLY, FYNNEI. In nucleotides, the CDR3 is TGTGCCAGCAGTGAACATGACACAGGGAATGGGCTCGAGCAGTACTTC. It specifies CASSEHDTGNGLEQYF.

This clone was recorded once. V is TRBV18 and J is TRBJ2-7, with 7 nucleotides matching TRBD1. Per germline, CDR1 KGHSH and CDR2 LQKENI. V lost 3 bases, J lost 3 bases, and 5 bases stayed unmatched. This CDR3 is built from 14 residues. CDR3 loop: CASSPIQGNYEQYF. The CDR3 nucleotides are TGTGCCAGCTCACCCATACAGGGGAACTACGAGCAGTACTTC.

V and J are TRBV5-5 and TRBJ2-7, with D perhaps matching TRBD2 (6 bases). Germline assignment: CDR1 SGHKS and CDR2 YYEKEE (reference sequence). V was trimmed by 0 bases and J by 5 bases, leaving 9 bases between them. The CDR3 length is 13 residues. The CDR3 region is CASSLAGGNEQYF. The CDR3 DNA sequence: TGTGCCAGCAGCTTGGCCGGGGGAAACGAGCAGTACTTC.

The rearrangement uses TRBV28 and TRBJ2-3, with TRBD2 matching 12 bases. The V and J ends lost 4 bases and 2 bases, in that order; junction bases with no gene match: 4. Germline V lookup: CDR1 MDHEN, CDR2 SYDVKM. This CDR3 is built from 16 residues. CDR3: CASSSGLAGNTDTQYF. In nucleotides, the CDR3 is TGTGCCAGCAGTTCCGGACTAGCGGGGAACACAGATACGCAGTATTTT.

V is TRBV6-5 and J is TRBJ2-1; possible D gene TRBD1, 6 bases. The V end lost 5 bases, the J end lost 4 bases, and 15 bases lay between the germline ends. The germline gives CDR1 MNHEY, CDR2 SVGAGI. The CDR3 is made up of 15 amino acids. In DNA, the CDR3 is TGTGCCAGCAGTACTACCATACAGGGTTACAATGAGCAGTTCTTC. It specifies CASSTTIQGYNEQFF.

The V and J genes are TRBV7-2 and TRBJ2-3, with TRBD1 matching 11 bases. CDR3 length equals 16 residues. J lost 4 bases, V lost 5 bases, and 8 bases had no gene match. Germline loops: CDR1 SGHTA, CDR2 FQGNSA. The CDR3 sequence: CASSAAGQGGADTQYF. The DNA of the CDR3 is TGTGCCAGCAGCGCAGCGGGACAGGGGGGCGCAGATACGCAGTATTTT. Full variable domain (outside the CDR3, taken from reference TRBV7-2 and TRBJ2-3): GAGVSQSPSNKVTEKGKDVELRCDPISGHTALYWYRQSLGQGLEFLIYFQGNSAPDKSGLPSDRFSAERTGGSVSTLTIQRTQQEDSAVYLCASSAAGQGGADTQYFGPGTRLTVL.

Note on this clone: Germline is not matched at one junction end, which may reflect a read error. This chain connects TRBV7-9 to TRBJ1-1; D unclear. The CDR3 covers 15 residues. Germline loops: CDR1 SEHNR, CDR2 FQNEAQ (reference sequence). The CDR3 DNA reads TGTTCCAGCAGCTCAGTAAGGAGCTTGAACACTGAAGCTTTCTTT. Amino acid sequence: CSSSSVRSLNTEAFF.

The CDR3 bases are TGTGCCAGCAGCTTCCGGGGGGGGGCAGGCACTGAAGCTTTCTTT. This codes for CASSFRGGAGTEAFF. The J gene is TRBJ1-1, the V gene TRBV7-9, with D perhaps TRBD1 (6 bases). The germline V and J ends were trimmed by 3 bases and 4 bases, with 15 bases remaining between them. The CDR3 is made up of 15 amino acids. Germline V lookup: CDR1 SEHNR, CDR2 FQNEAQ (reference sequence).

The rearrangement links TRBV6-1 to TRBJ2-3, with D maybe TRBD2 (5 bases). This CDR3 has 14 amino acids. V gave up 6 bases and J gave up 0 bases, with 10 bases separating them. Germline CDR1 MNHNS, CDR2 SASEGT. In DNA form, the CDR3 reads TGTGCCAGCAGGCTAGCAGCGAGCACAGATACGCAGTATTTT. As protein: CASRLAASTDTQYF.